These 23 T cell receptor beta chains originate from one sample sequenced in a study of blood T cell repertoires in COVID-19. The protocol was immunoSEQ multiplex PCR, while the TCRdb copy is restricted to in-frame clones and leaves out a portion. The profile covers 300,000 to 400,000 clones, with around 86% appearing a single time and 1% taken by the ten largest. Material for sequencing was peripheral blood. The receptors were sampled from a man aged 45-60 years with active or convalescent COVID-19.

The chain couples TRBV7-7 to TRBJ2-5; 9 nucleotides agree with TRBD2. This CDR3 region has 16 residues. Trimming at V came to 4 bases and at J to 5 bases, leaving 11 bases not matched to a gene. Germline CDR1 reads SSHAT; CDR2 reads FNYEAQ (reference sequence). CDR3 DNA sequence: TGTGCCAGCAGCTCCCTCCCGGCGGGAGGGCGGGAGACCCAGTACTTC. This codes for CASSSLPAGGRETQYF. Based on the CDR3 plus reference TRBV7-7 and TRBJ2-5, the full variable domain is GAGVSQSPRYKVTKRGQDVTLRCDPISSHATLYWYQQALGQGPEFLTYFNYEAQPDKSGLPSDRFSAERPEGSISTLTIQRTEQRDSAMYRCASSSLPAGGRETQYFGPGTRLLVL.

V usage is TRBV6-2 or TRBV6-3 and J usage is TRBJ1-4; no firm D call. V was pared by 4 bases and J by 4 bases, with 16 bases between. Germline V gene sequence: CDR1 MNHEY, CDR2 SVGEGT. This CDR3 has 16 residues. The CDR3 DNA reads TGTGCCAGCAGTTCCGACCTCCGGGGTAATAATGAAAAACTGTTTTTT. Translation: CASSSDLRGNNEKLFF.

The chain has TRBV5-1 and TRBJ1-4; 8 nucleotides align to TRBD1. The CDR3 is 14 residues long. In germline, CDR1 is SGHRS, CDR2 YFSETQ. The J segment lost 6 bases and the V segment lost 0 bases, leaving 1 base of the junction unmatched. CDR3 DNA: TGCGCCAGCAGCTTGGCAGGGGGCGATGAAAAACTGTTTTTT. Its protein is CASSLAGGDEKLFF.

The chain carries TRBV2 and TRBJ2-5; D perhaps matches TRBD2 (5 bases). Germline V gene sequence: CDR1 SNHLY, CDR2 FYNNEI. V gave up 7 bases and J gave up 2 bases, with 11 bases separating them. The CDR3 extends over 13 amino acids. In DNA form, the CDR3 reads TGTGCCAGCAACCTCGGGGAGCAAGAGACCCAGTACTTC. Translated: CASNLGEQETQYF.

CDR3 in DNA: TGCGCCAGCAGCCAAGATTGGAAGGGAGGAGAGACCCAGTACTTC. Its protein product is CASSQDWKGGETQYF. V and J are TRBV4-3 and TRBJ2-5, with D perhaps matching TRBD2 (6 bases). With 0 bases removed from V and 4 bases from J, the gap between germline ends came to 12 bases. The CDR3 totals 15 residues. Germline V lookup: CDR1 LGHNA, CDR2 YSLEER.

With respect to this clone: This sample also contains other DNA sequences that code for the same CDR3. The chain is built from TRBV4-1 and TRBJ2-2, with 11 bases aligning to TRBD1. Losses at the gene ends were 3 bases for V and 3 bases for J; bases not matched to a gene: 3. CDR1 and CDR2 from the germline V gene are MGHRA and YSYEKL. The CDR3 length is 16 residues. The DNA of the CDR3 is TGCGCCAGCAGCCAGGGGACAGGGGGTCACACCGGGGAGCTGTTTTTT. The encoded protein is CASSQGTGGHTGELFF.

V is TRBV5-4 and J is TRBJ2-1, with 13 bases fitting TRBD2. V lost 4 bases and J lost 6; bases outside the gene matches: 10. Germline CDR1 SGHNT, CDR2 YYREEE (reference sequence). The CDR3 sequence is 17 residues long. Here the CDR3 reads CASSPTSGTSGANEQFF. The DNA of the CDR3 is TGTGCCAGCAGCCCAACATCCGGGACTAGCGGGGCCAATGAGCAGTTCTTC.

This chain links TRBV7-3 with TRBJ2-1; D is perhaps TRBD1 (5 bases). Germline V gene data show CDR1 as SGHTA and CDR2 as FQGTGA. The CDR3 runs 16 residues. The V gene lost 5 bases and the J gene lost 0 bases, with 14 bases spanning the gap. The CDR3 nucleotides are TGTGCCAGCAGCACGGATGGGGCCGGCTCCTACAATGAGCAGTTCTTC. It encodes CASSTDGAGSYNEQFF.

The rearrangement joins TRBV4-3 to TRBJ1-2; weak D call: TRBD1 (5 bases). The ends were cut back, 2 bases at V and 4 bases at J, with 8 bases in the middle. The CDR3 extends over 13 amino acids. Germline V CDR1 and CDR2: LGHNA, YSLEER. The CDR3 DNA reads TGCGCCAGCAGCCAAACAGGTAGCTATGGCTACACCTTC. This sequence encodes CASSQTGSYGYTF.

The chain couples TRBV5-6 to TRBJ1-2, with 10 bases identical to TRBD1. The CDR3 has 17 amino acids. The V segment lost 0 bases and the J segment 4 bases; nucleotides outside the gene matches: 9. The V gene's germline CDR1 is SGHDT and CDR2 YYEEEE. The CDR3 is CASSLEASTGGFYGYTF. CDR3 bases: TGTGCCAGCAGCTTGGAAGCCTCGACAGGGGGCTTCTATGGCTACACCTTC.

The rearrangement links TRBV7-9 to TRBJ2-7, with D tentatively TRBD2 (7 bases). Between the trimmed V and J ends, which lost 7 bases and 3 bases, there was a span of 16 bases. Germline CDR1 and CDR2: SEHNR and FQNEAQ (reference sequence). The CDR3 consists of 14 residues. CDR3 protein: CASTPGGANYEQYF. CDR3 in DNA: TGTGCCAGCACCCCTGGGGGGGCCAACTACGAGCAGTACTTC.

The sample holds a few counts of this clone. This chain links TRBV27 with TRBJ1-2; the match to TRBD1 covers 8 bases. Germline loops: CDR1 MNHEY, CDR2 SMNVEV (reference sequence). Unmatched junction bases numbered 11, after V lost 5 bases and J lost 6 bases. This CDR3 has 15 amino acids. CDR3 nucleotides: TGTGCCAGCAGTCGACTCCATCAGGGGGCGAATGGCTACACCTTC. Its protein is CASSRLHQGANGYTF.

This clone occurred a few times. CDR3 in amino acids: CASSHTARGVYGYTF. Here the CDR3 DNA reads TGTGCCAGCAGCCATACAGCCCGGGGGGTCTATGGCTACACCTTC. The V call is TRBV3-1 (or the pseudogene TRBV3-2), the J call TRBJ1-2, with a weak D call TRBD1 (5 bases). Germline assignment: CDR1 LGHDT and CDR2 YNNKEL (reference sequence). The CDR3 runs 15 residues. Trimming pared 3 bases from V and 4 bases from J, leaving 15 bases between.

The J gene is TRBJ1-6, the V gene TRBV6-5, with D tentatively TRBD1 (6 bases). CDR3 length equals 15 residues. Trimming shortened V by 0 bases and J by 10 bases, and 13 bases separated the two germline ends. Germline CDR1 is MNHEY and CDR2 is SVGAGI. The CDR3 loop reads CASSYSTGGGSPLHF. CDR3 DNA sequence: TGTGCCAGCAGTTACTCGACAGGCGGGGGATCACCCCTCCACTTT.

This clone occurred a few times. The chain combines TRBV20-1 with TRBJ2-5; tentatively, D is TRBD2 (5 bases). The CDR3 has 15 amino acids. Trimming removed 3 bases at V and 4 bases at J, with 18 bases between. Per the germline V gene, CDR1 is DFQATT and CDR2 is SNEGSKA (reference sequence). CDR3 sequence: CSASTPGLRGETQYF. The DNA of the CDR3 is TGCAGTGCTAGTACCCCGGGGTTAAGAGGAGAGACCCAGTACTTC.

This clone was picked up one time. The rearrangement joins TRBV10-3 to TRBJ2-5, with TRBD1 matching 7 bases. V dropped 8 bases and J dropped 1; count of bases not matched to a gene: 1. The CDR3 consists of 12 residues. Germline V gene data show CDR1 as ENHRY and CDR2 as SYGVKD. The CDR3 region is CAIRDSQETQYF. The CDR3 DNA is TGTGCCATCCGGGACAGCCAAGAGACCCAGTACTTC.

V gene TRBV6-5 combines with J gene TRBJ2-2; 8 bases map to TRBD2. The V segment lost 4 bases and the J segment 5 bases; nucleotides outside the gene matches: 6. The CDR3 consists of 15 residues. CDR1 and CDR2 from the germline V gene are MNHEY and SVGAGI. The chain's CDR3 is CASSWVTSGTGELFF. In DNA form, the CDR3 reads TGTGCCAGCAGTTGGGTTACTAGCGGAACCGGGGAGCTGTTTTTT.

This clone came up once. The chain carries TRBV7-2 and TRBJ2-1; 10 bases match TRBD2. This CDR3 comprises 18 residues. Looked up from germline, CDR1 is SGHTA and CDR2 is FQGNSA. J was trimmed by 6 bases and V by 4 bases; bases with no gene match: 15. The CDR3 DNA follows: TGTGCCAGCAGCTCCTCGTGGGGGAGCGGGAGGGCGACCAATGAGCAGTTCTTC. Translating it yields CASSSSWGSGRATNEQFF.

The V gene is TRBV2, the J gene TRBJ2-7; TRBD2 might be the D (7 bases). CDR3 length: 14 residues. V dropped 0 bases and J dropped 5 bases, with 11 bases sitting between them. Germline V gene sequence: CDR1 SNHLY, CDR2 FYNNEI. CDR3 region: CASSEAGGGDEQYF. CDR3 DNA sequence: TGTGCCAGCAGTGAAGCAGGGGGAGGGGACGAGCAGTACTTC.

The V and J genes are TRBV19 and TRBJ2-4; 10 bases map to TRBD2. With V trimmed by 6 bases and J by 6 bases, 5 bases remained unmatched. The CDR3 has 14 residues. Germline V lookup: CDR1 LNHDA, CDR2 SQIVND (reference sequence). CDR3 nucleotide sequence: TGTGCCAGTAGGGGTAGCGGGGGGTTAAACATTCAGTACTTC. Translated: CASRGSGGLNIQYF.

The rearrangement joins TRBV6-5 to TRBJ1-1; 8 bases align to TRBD1. The length of the CDR3 is 13 residues. Germline values: CDR1 MNHEY, CDR2 SVGAGI. J was trimmed by 3 bases and V by 6 bases; bases with no gene match: 3. The CDR3 loop reads CASSEDRDTEAFF. The CDR3 DNA sequence: TGTGCCAGCAGCGAGGACAGGGACACTGAAGCTTTCTTT.

This clone was recorded only once. This rearrangement joins TRBV2 to TRBJ2-2; 10 nucleotides align to TRBD1. The CDR3 contains 19 residues. Germline CDR1 and CDR2: SNHLY and FYNNEI. With 8 bases clipped from V and 1 base from J, the junction kept 16 bases outside the gene matches. This CDR3 reads CASASWFGTGAQNTGELFF. CDR3 nucleotides: TGTGCCAGCGCCTCTTGGTTTGGGACAGGGGCCCAGAACACCGGGGAGCTGTTTTTT.

This clone was counted a few times. The V call is TRBV30, the J call TRBJ1-2, with 8 bases lining up with TRBD1. The V gene end was trimmed by 5 bases and the J gene end by 4 bases; junction bases not matched to a gene: 12. The germline V gene has CDR1 GTSNPN and CDR2 SVGIG (reference sequence). The CDR3 loop spans 15 amino acids. This CDR3 is CAWVRAEDRAYGYTF. The CDR3 DNA is TGTGCCTGGGTTCGAGCTGAGGACAGGGCCTATGGCTACACCTTC.